Each of the 28 T cell receptor beta chains below was sequenced from the same sample in a study of neurological immune-mediated disorders. TCRdb used MiXCR to reprocess the 5' RACE reads, holding one entry per CDR3 protein. There are around 10,000 distinct CDR3 sequences in the sample; approximately 21% occur only once, and 50% lies in the top ten. Sample: CD8+ T cells from blood. The receptors here all came from a woman in her sixties or seventies with HTLV-1-associated myelopathy (HAM/TSP).

In this sample, this clonotype turned up many times. The CDR3 region is CASSFSGTENEQYF. The CDR3 nucleotides are TGCGCCAGCAGCTTCTCCGGGACGGAGAACGAGCAGTACTTC. The chain joins TRBV5-1 to TRBJ2-7; D may be TRBD1 or TRBD2 (5 bases each). Germline values: CDR1 SGHRS, CDR2 YFSETQ. This CDR3 is 14 amino acids long. Trimming took off 2 bases at V and 5 bases at J, with 14 bases between the two ends.

The sample holds many counts of this clonotype. This chain connects TRBV5-1 to TRBJ2-3, with a possible D match to TRBD1 (5 bases). Germline CDR1 is SGHRS and CDR2 is YFSETQ. V dropped 4 bases and J dropped 3 bases, with 24 bases sitting between them. This CDR3 region has 18 residues. The CDR3 loop reads CASSPANMRQGRTDTQYF. The CDR3, as DNA: TGCGCCAGCAGCCCCGCCAATATGAGGCAGGGTAGGACAGATACGCAGTATTTT.

This clonotype was observed many times. V is TRBV5-1 and J is TRBJ1-2; possibly TRBD1 for D (5 bases). V was clipped by 4 bases and J by 4 bases, with 17 bases between them. This CDR3 has 15 amino acids. CDR1 and CDR2 (germline): SGHRS, YFSETQ. The DNA of the CDR3 is TGCGCCAGCAGCCCGGACCGGGGGGAAACCTATGGCTACACCTTC. Translating it yields CASSPDRGETYGYTF.

The sample holds many counts of this clonotype. The chain couples TRBV4-1 to TRBJ2-1; 11 bases are a match to TRBD2. The CDR3 totals 19 residues. CDR1 MGHRA and CDR2 YSYEKL come from the germline V gene. The trim removed 5 bases at V and 3 bases at J, leaving 15 bases unmatched. CDR3 nucleotides: TGCGCCAGCAGCGCCTCTTTTAGCGGGGGGGTGGAGTACTACAATGAGCAGTTCTTC. It codes for CASSASFSGGVEYYNEQFF.

This clonotype was seen many times. This rearrangement joins TRBV6-5 to TRBJ1-4; 9 bases align to TRBD1. The germline V gene has CDR1 MNHEY and CDR2 SVGAGI. The junction had 12 bases not matched to a gene; V was cut back by 8 bases and J by 11 bases. The CDR3 contains 14 residues. The DNA for the CDR3 is TGTGCCAGCGCAAACCGGACAGGGGCGCTGAAACTGTTTTTT. It codes for CASANRTGALKLFF.

In its sample, this clonotype ranks as medium-sized. The chain is built from TRBV6-2 or TRBV6-3 and TRBJ1-1, with D possibly matching TRBD1 (6 bases). This CDR3 contains 13 residues. Germline V lookup: CDR1 MNHEY, CDR2 SVGEGT. Trimming pared 5 bases from V and 1 base from J, leaving 8 bases between. The CDR3 coding sequence is TGTGCCAGCAGTCTGACAGGGAACACTGAAGCTTTCTTT. Translated: CASSLTGNTEAFF.

In this sample, this clonotype turned up many times. The rearrangement joins TRBV14 to TRBJ2-1; D is perhaps TRBD1 or TRBD2 (5 bases each). This CDR3 comprises 16 residues. The germline V and J ends were trimmed by 1 base and 4 bases, with 14 bases remaining between them. CDR1 and CDR2 from the germline V gene are SGHDN and FVKESK. Written as DNA, the CDR3 is TGTGCCAGCAGCCAAGGGACGCCGGGGCTTTACAATGAGCAGTTCTTC. Its protein product is CASSQGTPGLYNEQFF.

There are many counts of this clonotype. The gene calls are TRBV20-1 and TRBJ1-1, with 8 bases fitting TRBD1. The CDR3 is 15 residues long. The germline CDR1 and CDR2 sequences are DFQATT and SNEGSKA (reference sequence). The V segment lost 0 bases and the J segment 4 bases; nucleotides outside the gene matches: 7. The CDR3 spells CSARDPTQGVTEAFF. Written as DNA, the CDR3 is TGCAGTGCTAGAGATCCGACACAGGGGGTCACTGAAGCTTTCTTT.

There are many counts of this clonotype. V and J are TRBV6-6 and TRBJ1-1; D gene ambiguous. This CDR3 is built from 12 residues. V lost 4 bases to trimming and J lost 7 bases, with 10 bases between them. Germline V gene data show CDR1 as MNHNY and CDR2 as SVGAGI (reference sequence). The CDR3 here is CASSSTAIEAFF. The CDR3 DNA reads as TGTGCCAGCAGTTCCACGGCGATTGAAGCTTTCTTT.

This clonotype was counted ten times or more. The chain carries TRBV11-2 and TRBJ2-1, with D possibly TRBD1 on 7 matching bases. Trimming removed 2 bases at V and 8 bases at J, with 13 bases between. Germline assignment: CDR1 SGHAT and CDR2 FQNNGV. The CDR3 extends over 14 amino acids. The CDR3 DNA reads as TGTGCCAGCAGCTTAATAGGAGGGGGCTATGAGCAGTTCTTC. It translates to CASSLIGGGYEQFF.

This clonotype came up many times. The chain employs TRBV30 and TRBJ2-5, with D uncertain. Germline V gene data show CDR1 as GTSNPN and CDR2 as SVGIG (reference sequence). CDR3 length equals 14 residues. V lost 2 bases and J lost 2, with 12 bases in between. As DNA, the CDR3 is TGTGCCTGGAGTCCACTCCGAAAGCAAGAGACCCAGTACTTC. This translates into CAWSPLRKQETQYF.

This clonotype was seen repeatedly, ten times or more. The rearrangement uses TRBV27 and TRBJ1-2; D is unresolved. There are 13 residues in the CDR3. Germline V gene sequence: CDR1 MNHEY, CDR2 SMNVEV (reference sequence). V was clipped by 5 bases and J by 6 bases, with 13 bases between them. CDR3 sequence (DNA): TGTGCCAGCAGTCCAAGGTCCCGAGATGGCTACACCTTC. It translates to CASSPRSRDGYTF.

This clonotype has ten or more counts. The chain recombines TRBV2 with TRBJ2-7, with D maybe TRBD2 (6 bases). CDR1 is SNHLY and CDR2 is FYNNEI in the germline V gene. The CDR3 extends over 13 amino acids. The V end lost 7 bases, the J end lost 3 bases, and 13 bases lay between the germline ends. In DNA form, the CDR3 reads TGTGCCAGCAACGGCGGGGCCGACTACGAGCAGTACTTC. It codes for CASNGGADYEQYF.

This chain connects TRBV25-1 to TRBJ2-3; 13 bases agree with TRBD2. The V and J ends lost 8 bases and 3 bases, in that order; junction bases with no gene match: 8. In germline, CDR1 is MGHDK, CDR2 SYGVNS. This CDR3 contains 16 residues. The CDR3 DNA sequence: TGTGCCAGCGGCGGGACTAGCGGGGAACCGACAGATACGCAGTATTTT. It codes for CASGGTSGEPTDTQYF.

This clonotype is termed medium-sized. V usage is TRBV24-1 and J usage is TRBJ2-6; 7 positions match TRBD1. V lost 1 base and J lost 0; bases outside the gene matches: 2. From germline, CDR1 is KGHDR and CDR2 SFDVKD. CDR3 length: 17 amino acids. The CDR3 nucleotides are TGTGCCACCAGTGATTTCCAGGGGGACTCTGGGGCCAACGTCCTGACTTTC. Its translation: CATSDFQGDSGANVLTF.

The table lists this clonotype with a count of one. The CDR3 DNA follows: TGTGCCAGCAGCTTAGAGACAATAGAGCAGTTCTTC. Its translation: CASSLETIEQFF. The chain joins TRBV7-9 to TRBJ2-1; no clear D gene. The CDR3 totals 12 residues. V dropped 1 base and J dropped 10 bases, with 8 bases sitting between them. In germline, CDR1 is SEHNR, CDR2 FQNEAQ (reference sequence).

The chain employs TRBV5-1 and TRBJ2-2; the D is unclear. The V end was cut by 3 bases, the J end by 1 base, with 7 bases between. From germline, CDR1 is SGHRS and CDR2 YFSETQ. CDR3 length: 14 residues. CDR3 in DNA: TGCGCCAGCAGCTCCCCTGTGAACACCGGGGAGCTGTTTTTT. This translates into CASSSPVNTGELFF.

This clonotype was seen repeatedly, ten times or more. The chain joins TRBV5-1 to TRBJ1-2; possibly TRBD1 for D (5 bases). With 0 bases removed from V and 3 bases from J, the gap between germline ends came to 9 bases. Germline CDR1 and CDR2: SGHRS and YFSETQ. This CDR3 has 14 amino acids. CDR3 protein: CASSLGGTDYGYTF. Written as DNA, the CDR3 is TGCGCCAGCAGCTTGGGGGGGACGGACTATGGCTACACCTTC.

This clonotype was observed a handful of times. The rearrangement uses TRBV11-2 and TRBJ2-1, with 9 nucleotides matching TRBD2. V was pared by 4 bases and J by 3 bases, with 10 bases of the junction left unmatched. The CDR3 length is 17 residues. Germline V lookup: CDR1 SGHAT, CDR2 FQNNGV. The CDR3 sequence is CASSSGSSGAFYNEQFF. CDR3 nucleotides: TGTGCCAGCAGCTCAGGCTCTAGCGGGGCCTTCTACAATGAGCAGTTCTTC.

Ten or more counts support this clonotype. The CDR3 sequence is CSARGGVNYGYTF. The DNA for the CDR3 is TGCAGTGCTAGGGGAGGGGTAAACTATGGCTACACCTTC. The J gene is TRBJ1-2, the V gene TRBV20-1, with D possibly matching TRBD1 (5 bases). CDR1 is DFQATT, CDR2 SNEGSKA, per germline (reference sequence). The CDR3 loop spans 13 amino acids. V dropped 3 bases and J dropped 2 bases, with 10 bases sitting between them.

This clonotype was seen ten or more times. V and J are TRBV20-1 and TRBJ2-1, with 13 bases aligning to TRBD2. The V gene end was trimmed by 5 bases and the J gene end by 5 bases; junction bases not matched to a gene: 9. The CDR3 runs to 16 residues. Per the germline V gene, CDR1 is DFQATT and CDR2 is SNEGSKA (reference sequence). CDR3: CSARRLAGGYHNEQFF. The CDR3, as DNA: TGCAGTGCTCGCAGACTAGCGGGGGGCTACCACAATGAGCAGTTCTTC.

This clonotype was observed many times. CDR3 DNA sequence: TGTGCCAGCAGCCCCGCCGGAGGGGGGGGTTACAATGAGCAGTTCTTC. Amino acids: CASSPAGGGGYNEQFF. V usage is TRBV7-9 and J usage is TRBJ2-1, with D maybe TRBD2 (7 bases). V was trimmed by 5 bases and J by 4 bases, leaving 18 bases between them. The germline gives CDR1 SEHNR, CDR2 FQNEAQ (reference sequence). CDR3 length: 16 residues.

This clonotype was observed at least ten times. The chain joins TRBV6-1 to TRBJ2-3; a weak D match, TRBD2 (5 bases). The CDR3 totals 14 residues. Trimming took 8 bases from V and 2 from J, leaving 14 bases between them. The germline V gene has CDR1 MNHNS and CDR2 SASEGT. The CDR3 DNA follows: TGTGCCAGCGCTCTCCGGGGATCCACAGATACGCAGTATTTT. Translated, it gives CASALRGSTDTQYF.

This clonotype was seen many times. This chain joins TRBV5-1 and TRBJ1-4; 7 bases fit TRBD1. V lost 4 bases to trimming and J lost 4 bases; unmatched junction nucleotides: 10. Germline CDR1 and CDR2: SGHRS and YFSETQ. CDR3 length: 16 residues. In DNA, the CDR3 is TGCGCCAGCAGCAACCCCGGGACAGAAATTAATGAAAAACTGTTTTTT. Its translation: CASSNPGTEINEKLFF.

The table lists this clonotype with many counts. This chain links TRBV20-1 with TRBJ2-3; TRBD2 agrees at 8 bases. CDR1 DFQATT and CDR2 SNEGSKA come from the germline V gene (reference sequence). With V trimmed by 2 bases and J by 5 bases, 6 bases remained unmatched. The CDR3 runs 14 residues. The CDR3 sequence is CSARRAGGEDTQYF. The DNA of the CDR3 is TGCAGTGCTAGAAGGGCGGGGGGTGAAGATACGCAGTATTTT.

This clonotype was detected many times. V is TRBV15 and J is TRBJ2-7; D unclear. Germline assignment: CDR1 LNHNV and CDR2 YYDKDF (reference sequence). The V end was cut by 0 bases, the J end by 5 bases, with 8 bases between. There are 13 residues in the CDR3. The chain's CDR3 is CATSRDHSDEQYF. CDR3 coding DNA: TGTGCCACCAGCAGAGATCACAGCGACGAGCAGTACTTC.

Many counts were recorded for this clonotype. The chain joins TRBV12-5 to TRBJ1-1; D gene uncertain. This CDR3 spans 15 amino acids. Germline values: CDR1 LGHNT, CDR2 FRNRAP. Between the trimmed V and J ends, which lost 5 bases and 1 base, there was a span of 14 bases. The CDR3 DNA is TGTGCTAGTGGTCACCCAGAGAGGTCGAACACTGAAGCTTTCTTT. It translates to CASGHPERSNTEAFF.

The genes are TRBV4-2 and TRBJ2-3; 12 nucleotides agree with TRBD2. The germline CDR1 and CDR2 sequences are LGHNA and YNFKEQ. The CDR3 runs to 17 residues. V trimming: 3 bases; J trimming: 0 bases; junction bases outside the gene matches: 4. The CDR3 region has the DNA TGTGCCAGCAGCCACGAACTAGCGGGGGGTAGCACAGATACGCAGTATTTT. Protein: CASSHELAGGSTDTQYF.